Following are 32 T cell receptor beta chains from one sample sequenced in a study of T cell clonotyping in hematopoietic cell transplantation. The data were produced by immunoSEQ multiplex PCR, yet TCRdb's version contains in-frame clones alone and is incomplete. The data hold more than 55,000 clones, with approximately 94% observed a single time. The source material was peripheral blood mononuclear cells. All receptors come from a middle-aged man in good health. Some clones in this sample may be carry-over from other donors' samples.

The CDR3 protein is CASSLGTGTRGRLHF. CDR3 nucleotides: TGTGCCAGCAGTTTAGGGACAGGGACAAGAGGTCGGCTCCACTTT. This sequence joins TRBV28 and TRBJ1-6, with 9 positions matching TRBD1. The germline V gene encodes CDR1 MDHEN and CDR2 SYDVKM. V shed 2 bases, J shed 16 bases, and the junction held 12 bases outside the gene matches. The CDR3 is made up of 15 amino acids.

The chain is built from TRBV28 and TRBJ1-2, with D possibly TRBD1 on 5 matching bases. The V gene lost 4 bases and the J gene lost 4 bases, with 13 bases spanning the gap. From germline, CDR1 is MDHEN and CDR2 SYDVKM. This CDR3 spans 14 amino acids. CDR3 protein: CASSYGGTSYGYTF. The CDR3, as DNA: TGTGCCAGCAGTTACGGGGGTACTTCCTATGGCTACACCTTC.

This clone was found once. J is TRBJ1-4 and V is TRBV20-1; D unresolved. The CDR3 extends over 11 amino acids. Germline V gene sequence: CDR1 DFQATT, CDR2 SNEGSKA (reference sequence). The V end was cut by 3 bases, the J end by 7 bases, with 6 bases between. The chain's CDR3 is CSARSGEKLFF. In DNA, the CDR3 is TGCAGTGCTAGGTCGGGTGAAAAACTGTTTTTT.

CDR3 in DNA: TGTGCCAGCAGTTACTACAGGGGCGGGATGAACACTGAAGCTTTCTTT. This encodes CASSYYRGGMNTEAFF. The rearrangement joins TRBV6-5 to TRBJ1-1; 7 bases are a match to TRBD1. The CDR3 runs to 16 residues. J lost 0 bases, V lost 1 base, and 5 bases had no gene match. Per the germline V gene, CDR1 is MNHEY and CDR2 is SVGAGI.

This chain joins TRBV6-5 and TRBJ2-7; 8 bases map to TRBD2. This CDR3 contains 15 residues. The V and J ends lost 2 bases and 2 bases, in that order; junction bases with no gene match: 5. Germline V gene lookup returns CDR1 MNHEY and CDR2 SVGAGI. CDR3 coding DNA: TGTGCCAGCAGTTACGCTCTTAGCGGGGCCTACGAGCAGTACTTC. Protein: CASSYALSGAYEQYF.

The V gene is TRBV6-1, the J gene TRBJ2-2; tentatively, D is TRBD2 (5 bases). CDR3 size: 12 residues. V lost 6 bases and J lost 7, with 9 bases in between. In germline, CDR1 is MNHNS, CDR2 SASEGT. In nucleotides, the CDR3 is TGTGCCAGCAGGAGGGAAGTCGGGGAGCTGTTTTTT. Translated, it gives CASRREVGELFF.

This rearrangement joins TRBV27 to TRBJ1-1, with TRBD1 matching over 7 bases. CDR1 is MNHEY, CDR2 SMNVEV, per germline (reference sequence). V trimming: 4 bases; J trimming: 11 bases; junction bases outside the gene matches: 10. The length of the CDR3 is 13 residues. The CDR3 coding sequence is TGTGCCAGCAGTTCGACAGGGTACGAGGTTGCTTTCTTT. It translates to CASSSTGYEVAFF.

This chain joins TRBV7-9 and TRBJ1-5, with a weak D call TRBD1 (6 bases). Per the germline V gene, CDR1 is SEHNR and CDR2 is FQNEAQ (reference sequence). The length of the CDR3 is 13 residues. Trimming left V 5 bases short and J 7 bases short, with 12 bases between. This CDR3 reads CASSPSGDQPQHF. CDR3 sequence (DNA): TGTGCCAGCAGCCCCTCAGGGGACCAGCCCCAGCATTTT. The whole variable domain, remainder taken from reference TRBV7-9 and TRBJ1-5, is DTGVSQNPRHKITKRGQNVTFRCDPISEHNRLYWYRQTLGQGPEFLTYFQNEAQLEKSRLLSDRFSAERPKGSFSTLEIQRTEQGDSAMYLCASSPSGDQPQHFGDGTRLSIL.

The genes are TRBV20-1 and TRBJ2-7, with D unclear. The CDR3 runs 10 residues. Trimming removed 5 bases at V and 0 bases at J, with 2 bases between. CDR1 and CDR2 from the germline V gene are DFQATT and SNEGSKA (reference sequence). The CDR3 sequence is CSAPSYEQYF. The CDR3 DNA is TGCAGTGCTCCCTCCTACGAGCAGTACTTC.

CDR3 residues: CASSYTDRYYGYTF. The CDR3 DNA is TGTGCCAGCAGTTATACGGACCGGTACTATGGCTACACCTTC. The V call is TRBV6-6, the J call TRBJ1-2, with D uncertain. Germline V CDR1 and CDR2: MNHNY, SVGAGI (reference sequence). This CDR3 comprises 14 residues. V was clipped by 3 bases and J by 3 bases, with 11 bases between them.

Here the CDR3 DNA reads TGTGCCAGCAGTTTACGTAGCGATACCTACGAGCAGTACTTC. As protein: CASSLRSDTYEQYF. The chain employs TRBV28 and TRBJ2-7, with D tentatively TRBD2 (5 bases). The CDR3 is 14 amino acids. The germline V gene encodes CDR1 MDHEN and CDR2 SYDVKM. V was shortened by 2 bases and J by 2 bases, with 10 bases between the two germline ends.

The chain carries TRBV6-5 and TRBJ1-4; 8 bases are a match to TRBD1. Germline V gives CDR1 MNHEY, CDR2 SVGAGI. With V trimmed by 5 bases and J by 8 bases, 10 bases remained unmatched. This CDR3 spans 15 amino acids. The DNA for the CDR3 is TGTGCCAGCAGTCCCTTGGGACAGGCCCGGGAAAAACTGTTTTTT. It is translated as CASSPLGQAREKLFF.

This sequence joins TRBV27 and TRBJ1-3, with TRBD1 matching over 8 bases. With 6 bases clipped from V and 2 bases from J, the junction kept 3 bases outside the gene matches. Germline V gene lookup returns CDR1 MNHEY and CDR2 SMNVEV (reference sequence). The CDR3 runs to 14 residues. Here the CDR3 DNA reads TGTGCCAGCAGCGTGACAGGGGCTGGAAACACCATATATTTT. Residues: CASSVTGAGNTIYF.

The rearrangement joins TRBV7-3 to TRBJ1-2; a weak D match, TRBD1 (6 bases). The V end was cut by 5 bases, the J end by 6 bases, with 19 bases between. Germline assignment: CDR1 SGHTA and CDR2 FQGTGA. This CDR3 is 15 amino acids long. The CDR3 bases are TGTGCCAGCAGCAAATCGATACAGGGTGGGGATGGCTACACCTTC. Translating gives CASSKSIQGGDGYTF.

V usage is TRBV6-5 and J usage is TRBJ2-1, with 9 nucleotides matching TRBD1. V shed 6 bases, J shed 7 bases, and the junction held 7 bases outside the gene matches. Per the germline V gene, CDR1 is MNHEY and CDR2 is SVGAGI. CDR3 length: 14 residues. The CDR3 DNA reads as TGTGCCAGCAGACAGGGGGCCGTAGTAAATGAGCAGTTCTTC. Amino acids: CASRQGAVVNEQFF.

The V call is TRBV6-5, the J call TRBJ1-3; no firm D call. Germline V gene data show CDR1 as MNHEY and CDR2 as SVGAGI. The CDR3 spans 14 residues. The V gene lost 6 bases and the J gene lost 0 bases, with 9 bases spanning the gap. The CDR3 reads CASRGFRSGNTIYF. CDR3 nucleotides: TGTGCCAGCAGGGGATTTCGCTCTGGAAACACCATATATTTT.

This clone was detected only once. CDR3 nucleotide sequence: TGTGCCAGCTCACTAGACAGTACTACCCAGCATTTT. Translation: CASSLDSTTQHF. The chain couples TRBV18 to TRBJ1-5, with D tentatively TRBD1 (5 bases). CDR3 length: 12 residues. V was cut by 4 bases and J by 11 bases, with 12 bases left in between. Looked up from germline, CDR1 is KGHSH and CDR2 is LQKENI.

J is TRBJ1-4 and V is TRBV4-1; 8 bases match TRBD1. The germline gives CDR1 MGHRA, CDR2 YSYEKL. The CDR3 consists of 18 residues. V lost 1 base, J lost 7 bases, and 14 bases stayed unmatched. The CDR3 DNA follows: TGCGCCAGCAGCCAAGCGCGAGTAGGACAGGGTAGTGGTGAAAAACTGTTTTTT. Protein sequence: CASSQARVGQGSGEKLFF.

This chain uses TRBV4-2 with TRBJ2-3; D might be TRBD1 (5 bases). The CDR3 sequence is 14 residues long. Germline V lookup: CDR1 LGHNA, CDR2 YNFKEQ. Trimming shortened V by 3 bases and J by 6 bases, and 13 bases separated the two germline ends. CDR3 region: CASSQDIDGDTQYF. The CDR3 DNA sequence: TGTGCCAGCAGCCAGGACATAGACGGGGATACGCAGTATTTT.

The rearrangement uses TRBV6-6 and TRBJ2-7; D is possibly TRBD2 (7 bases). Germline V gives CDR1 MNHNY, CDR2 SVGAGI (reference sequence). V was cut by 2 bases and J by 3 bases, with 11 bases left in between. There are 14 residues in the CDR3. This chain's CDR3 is CASSYEGGDYEQYF. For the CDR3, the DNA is TGTGCCAGCAGTTACGAGGGGGGGGACTACGAGCAGTACTTC.

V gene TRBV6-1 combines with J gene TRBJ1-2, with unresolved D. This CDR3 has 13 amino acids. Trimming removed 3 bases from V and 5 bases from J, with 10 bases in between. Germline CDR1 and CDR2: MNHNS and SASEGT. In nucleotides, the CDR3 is TGTGCCAGCAGTGAGAGCCGGTTTTATGGCTACACCTTC. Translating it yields CASSESRFYGYTF.

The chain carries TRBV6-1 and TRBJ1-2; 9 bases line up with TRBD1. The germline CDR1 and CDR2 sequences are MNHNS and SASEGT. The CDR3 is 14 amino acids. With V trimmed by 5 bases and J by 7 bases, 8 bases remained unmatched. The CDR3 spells CASSNRDRVSGYTF. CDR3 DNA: TGTGCCAGCAGTAACCGGGACAGGGTTTCTGGCTACACCTTC.

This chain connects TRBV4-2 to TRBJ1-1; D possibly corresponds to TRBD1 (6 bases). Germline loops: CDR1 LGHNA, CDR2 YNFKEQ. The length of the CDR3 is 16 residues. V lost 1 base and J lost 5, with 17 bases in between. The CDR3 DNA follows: TGTGCCAGCAGCCAAGGCCCCTCGGGGGGCGGGACTGAAGCTTTCTTT. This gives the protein CASSQGPSGGGTEAFF.

The CDR3 DNA reads TGTGCCAGTAGTATCCCGACAGGGGGAAGCAATCAGCCCCAGCATTTT. It translates to CASSIPTGGSNQPQHF. The chain uses TRBV19 and TRBJ1-5, with 9 bases matching TRBD1. The ends lost 3 bases at V and 1 base at J; junction bases unmatched: 4. This CDR3 region has 16 residues. CDR1 and CDR2 from the germline V gene are LNHDA and SQIVND (reference sequence).

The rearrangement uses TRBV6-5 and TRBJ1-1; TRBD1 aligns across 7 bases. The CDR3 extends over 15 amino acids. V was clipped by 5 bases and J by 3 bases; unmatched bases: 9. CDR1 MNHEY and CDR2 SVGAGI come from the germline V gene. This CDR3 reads CASSPSGTEYTEAFF. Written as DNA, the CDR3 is TGTGCCAGCAGTCCCTCCGGGACAGAATACACTGAAGCTTTCTTT.

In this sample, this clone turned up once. The CDR3 protein is CASSPTAGNTEAFF. In DNA, the CDR3 is TGTGCCAGTAGCCCGACAGCGGGGAACACTGAAGCTTTCTTT. The chain links TRBV19 to TRBJ1-1; TRBD1 is a possible D gene (5 bases). Trimming left V 6 bases short and J 1 base short, with 12 bases between. The CDR3 is 14 residues long. Germline V gene lookup returns CDR1 LNHDA and CDR2 SQIVND (reference sequence).

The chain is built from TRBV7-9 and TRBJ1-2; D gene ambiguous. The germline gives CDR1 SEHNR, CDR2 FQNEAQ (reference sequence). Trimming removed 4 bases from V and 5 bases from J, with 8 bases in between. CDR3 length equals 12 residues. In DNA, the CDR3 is TGTGCCAGCAGCTGGCAGTCTTATGGCTACACCTTC. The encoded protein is CASSWQSYGYTF.

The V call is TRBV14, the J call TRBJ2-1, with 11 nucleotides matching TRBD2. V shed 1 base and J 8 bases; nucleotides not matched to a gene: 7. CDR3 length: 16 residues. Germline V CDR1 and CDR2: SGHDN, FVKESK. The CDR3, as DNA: TGTGCCAGCAGCCAAGGCCCGGGACTAGCGGCAGATGAGCAGTTCTTC. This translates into CASSQGPGLAADEQFF. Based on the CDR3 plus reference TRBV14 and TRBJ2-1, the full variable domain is EAGVTQFPSHSVIEKGQTVTLRCDPISGHDNLYWYRRVMGKEIKFLLHFVKESKQDESGMPNNRFLAERTGGTYSTLKVQPAELEDSGVYFCASSQGPGLAADEQFFGPGTRLTVL.

CDR3 DNA sequence: TGTGCCAGCAGTTTAGCGATCCCGGGAGTCGGGACCGGGGAGCTGTTTTTT. It translates to CASSLAIPGVGTGELFF. This rearrangement joins TRBV28 to TRBJ2-2; tentative D call: TRBD2 (6 bases). Germline V gene data show CDR1 as MDHEN and CDR2 as SYDVKM. This CDR3 region has 17 residues. Between the trimmed V and J ends, which lost 2 bases and 5 bases, there was a span of 18 bases.

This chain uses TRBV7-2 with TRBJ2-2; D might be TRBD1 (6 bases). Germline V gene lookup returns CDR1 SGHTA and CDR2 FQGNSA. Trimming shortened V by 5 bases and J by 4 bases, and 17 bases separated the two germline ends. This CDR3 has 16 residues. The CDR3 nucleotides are TGTGCCAGCAGCCCAAACGACAGGATTTCCACCGGGGAGCTGTTTTTT. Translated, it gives CASSPNDRISTGELFF.

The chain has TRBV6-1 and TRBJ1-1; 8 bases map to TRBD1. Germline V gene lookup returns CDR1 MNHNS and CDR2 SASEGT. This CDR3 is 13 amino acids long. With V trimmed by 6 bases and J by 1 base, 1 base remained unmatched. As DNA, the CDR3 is TGTGCCAGCAGCGGACAGGGGAACACTGAAGCTTTCTTT. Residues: CASSGQGNTEAFF.

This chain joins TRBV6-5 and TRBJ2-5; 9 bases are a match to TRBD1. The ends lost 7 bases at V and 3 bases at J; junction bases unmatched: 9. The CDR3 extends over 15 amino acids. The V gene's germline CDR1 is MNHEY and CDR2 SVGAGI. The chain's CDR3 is CASKGTGTGKETQYF. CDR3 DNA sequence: TGTGCCAGCAAAGGGACCGGGACAGGGAAAGAGACCCAGTACTTC.